One and the same sample provided the 21 T cell receptor beta chains below, sequenced in a study of blood T cell repertoires in COVID-19. Using immunoSEQ multiplex PCR, the repertoire was profiled, and TCRdb retains in-frame clones only, with some absent. The sample shows 200,000 to 300,000 clones, around 85% of them seen only once. Input material: peripheral blood. Source of these receptors: an elderly woman with acute or convalescent COVID-19.

The chain uses TRBV5-1 and TRBJ2-2; the match to TRBD1 covers 7 bases. The CDR3 runs to 15 residues. V dropped 7 bases and J dropped 1; count of bases not matched to a gene: 7. Germline V lookup: CDR1 SGHRS, CDR2 YFSETQ. The CDR3 region is CASLRDSRNTGELFF. Here the CDR3 DNA reads TGCGCCAGCTTGAGGGACAGTAGGAACACCGGGGAGCTGTTTTTT.

The J gene is TRBJ2-2, the V gene TRBV3-1 (or the pseudogene TRBV3-2), with 7 bases lining up with TRBD2. This CDR3 has 14 residues. The V gene end was trimmed by 5 bases and the J gene end by 5 bases; junction bases not matched to a gene: 5. Looked up from germline, CDR1 is LGHDT and CDR2 is YNNKEL (reference sequence). The CDR3 here is CASSGLERTGELFF. The DNA of the CDR3 is TGTGCCAGCAGCGGACTAGAACGTACCGGGGAGCTGTTTTTT.

V gene TRBV5-1 combines with J gene TRBJ2-7; 9 bases fit TRBD2. V dropped 5 bases and J dropped 2; count of bases not matched to a gene: 2. CDR1 and CDR2 from the germline V gene are SGHRS and YFSETQ. There are 13 residues in the CDR3. DNA for the CDR3: TGCGCCAGCAGAGCGGGGGGCGCCTACGAGCAGTACTTC. Its translation is CASRAGGAYEQYF.

The chain uses TRBV29-1 and TRBJ1-5, with 7 bases matching TRBD1. CDR1 is SQVTM, CDR2 ANQGSEA, per germline. The J segment lost 3 bases and the V segment lost 8 bases, leaving 7 bases of the junction unmatched. The CDR3 contains 13 residues. The CDR3 spells CSTRQGPNQPQHF. The CDR3 region has the DNA TGCAGCACGCGACAGGGACCCAATCAGCCCCAGCATTTT.

The rearrangement joins TRBV7-9 to TRBJ2-2; a weak D match, TRBD2 (7 bases). The V gene's germline CDR1 is SEHNR and CDR2 FQNEAQ (reference sequence). The CDR3 spans 17 residues. The ends were cut back, 5 bases at V and 5 bases at J, with 21 bases in the middle. The DNA for the CDR3 is TGTGCCAGCAGCCGACCCAGGGGAGGGTTTGAGACCGGGGAGCTGTTTTTT. This translates into CASSRPRGGFETGELFF.

The rearrangement links TRBV5-4 to TRBJ2-1, with 7 bases identical to TRBD2. With V trimmed by 4 bases and J by 9 bases, 13 bases remained unmatched. The CDR3 contains 15 residues. CDR1 SGHNT and CDR2 YYREEE come from the germline V gene (reference sequence). This chain's CDR3 is CASSPTLAGESEQFF. As DNA, the CDR3 is TGTGCCAGCAGCCCGACGTTGGCGGGAGAAAGTGAGCAGTTCTTC.

The chain recombines TRBV18 with TRBJ1-5; D might be TRBD1 (5 bases). The V end lost 0 bases, the J end lost 0 bases, and 6 bases lay between the germline ends. Germline V gene data show CDR1 as KGHSH and CDR2 as LQKENI. This CDR3 contains 15 residues. Written as DNA, the CDR3 is TGTGCCAGCTCACCACCGGGGGGTAGCAATCAGCCCCAGCATTTT. This codes for CASSPPGGSNQPQHF.

The chain uses TRBV9 and TRBJ1-5; D is perhaps TRBD1 (6 bases). The CDR3 contains 15 residues. Per the germline V gene, CDR1 is SGDLS and CDR2 is YYNGEE. Trimming shortened V by 3 bases and J by 1 base, and 11 bases separated the two germline ends. The CDR3 region has the DNA TGTGCCAGCAGCGCACAGGGTCTGAGCAATCAGCCCCAGCATTTT. Protein product: CASSAQGLSNQPQHF.

This clone was counted a few times. The chain links TRBV7-2 to TRBJ1-2; D possibly corresponds to TRBD1 (6 bases). Germline V gives CDR1 SGHTA, CDR2 FQGNSA. The CDR3 has 13 amino acids. Trimming took 9 bases from V and 4 from J, leaving 15 bases between them. CDR3 loop: CASSKAGVYGYTF. The CDR3 nucleotides are TGTGCCAGTTCGAAGGCAGGGGTCTATGGCTACACCTTC.

This clone was seen once. The J gene is TRBJ1-3, the V gene TRBV5-1, with 7 bases that match TRBD1. Per germline, CDR1 SGHRS and CDR2 YFSETQ. V shed 8 bases and J 4 bases; nucleotides not matched to a gene: 6. This CDR3 region has 13 residues. The CDR3 bases are TGCGCCAGTGCGACAGGGACAGGAAACACCATATATTTT. Residues: CASATGTGNTIYF. Drawing the rest from reference TRBV5-1 and TRBJ1-3, the complete variable domain is KAGVTQTPRYLIKTRGQQVTLSCSPISGHRSVSWYQQTPGQGLQFLFEYFSETQRNKGNFPGRFSGRQFSNSRSEMNVSTLELGDSALYLCASATGTGNTIYFGEGSWLTVV.

This clone was detected only a few times. The gene calls are TRBV3-1 (or the pseudogene TRBV3-2) and TRBJ1-6; the D is unclear. V lost 8 bases and J lost 9, with 11 bases in between. The CDR3 covers 12 residues. The V gene's germline CDR1 is LGHDT and CDR2 YNNKEL (reference sequence). This CDR3 reads CASAQHPSPLHF. The CDR3 nucleotides read TGTGCCAGCGCTCAACACCCTTCACCCCTCCACTTT.

V is TRBV7-3 and J is TRBJ1-1; TRBD1 matches 9 bases. Trimming at V came to 6 bases and at J to 3 bases, leaving 8 bases not matched to a gene. The CDR3 runs 15 residues. Germline CDR1 reads SGHTA; CDR2 reads FQGTGA. Written as DNA, the CDR3 is TGTGCCAGCAGTAACACAGGGGGCGGCGACACTGAAGCTTTCTTT. Amino acids: CASSNTGGGDTEAFF.

The rearrangement uses TRBV3-1 (or the pseudogene TRBV3-2) and TRBJ2-7; 9 bases are a match to TRBD1. Per germline, CDR1 LGHDT and CDR2 YNNKEL (reference sequence). V trimming: 6 bases; J trimming: 7 bases; junction bases outside the gene matches: 10. The CDR3 totals 14 residues. As DNA, the CDR3 is TGTGCCAGCAGGCGAGGGACAGGGACTACGGAGCAGTACTTC. Translation gives CASRRGTGTTEQYF.

The chain carries TRBV14 and TRBJ2-1; TRBD2 might be the D (7 bases). CDR3 size: 15 residues. The V gene's germline CDR1 is SGHDN and CDR2 FVKESK. V lost 1 base, J lost 6 bases, and 13 bases lay in between. CDR3 protein: CASSQVGGAGNEQFF. CDR3 sequence (DNA): TGTGCCAGCAGCCAAGTGGGGGGGGCAGGCAATGAGCAGTTCTTC.

This clone was recorded a few times. This sequence joins TRBV10-3 and TRBJ1-3, with D unresolved. V was trimmed by 10 bases and J by 4 bases, leaving 5 bases between them. The CDR3 is made up of 10 amino acids. Germline CDR1 is ENHRY and CDR2 is SYGVKD. This chain's CDR3 is CANTGNTIYF. The CDR3 nucleotides are TGTGCCAACACCGGAAACACCATATATTTT.

Only one count was recorded for this clone. The rearrangement links TRBV5-1 to TRBJ1-1, with 7 positions matching TRBD1. CDR1 and CDR2 from the germline V gene are SGHRS and YFSETQ. The CDR3 spans 15 residues. Losses at the gene ends were 0 bases for V and 2 bases for J; bases not matched to a gene: 4. The chain's CDR3 is CASSLAGTVNTEAFF. Here the CDR3 DNA reads TGCGCCAGCAGCTTGGCCGGGACAGTTAACACTGAAGCTTTCTTT. The full variable domain, in which reference TRBV5-1 and TRBJ1-1 provide the parts outside the CDR3, is KAGVTQTPRYLIKTRGQQVTLSCSPISGHRSVSWYQQTPGQGLQFLFEYFSETQRNKGNFPGRFSGRQFSNSRSEMNVSTLELGDSALYLCASSLAGTVNTEAFFGQGTRLTVV.

The chain employs TRBV19 and TRBJ2-3; 10 nucleotides align to TRBD2. The CDR3 has 17 residues. V was pared by 8 bases and J by 2 bases, with 13 bases of the junction left unmatched. The V gene's germline CDR1 is LNHDA and CDR2 SQIVND (reference sequence). CDR3: CASSRGRTSGNTDTQYF. Written as DNA, the CDR3 is TGTGCCAGTTCACGAGGGCGGACTAGCGGAAACACAGATACGCAGTATTTT.

This clone was recorded once. The chain employs TRBV5-1 and TRBJ2-4, with TRBD1 matching over 10 bases. This CDR3 has 14 residues. V lost 3 bases to trimming and J lost 8 bases; unmatched junction nucleotides: 5. Germline V gene data show CDR1 as SGHRS and CDR2 as YFSETQ. CDR3 nucleotide sequence: TGCGCCAGCAGCTCGACAGGGGGCTTTGACATTCAGTACTTC. The encoded protein is CASSSTGGFDIQYF.

The gene calls are TRBV28 and TRBJ2-3; TRBD1 aligns across 8 bases. Trimming at V came to 3 bases and at J to 1 base, leaving 6 bases not matched to a gene. From germline, CDR1 is MDHEN and CDR2 SYDVKM. CDR3 length: 16 residues. As DNA, the CDR3 is TGTGCCAGCAGTTTTGTTGCAGGGGGCGGCACAGATACGCAGTATTTT. As protein: CASSFVAGGGTDTQYF. Looking up the rest from reference TRBV28 and TRBJ2-3 gives the full variable domain: DVKVTQSSRYLVKRTGEKVFLECVQDMDHENMFWYRQDPGLGLRLIYFSYDVKMKEKGDIPEGYSVSREKKERFSLILESASTNQTSMYLCASSFVAGGGTDTQYFGPGTRLTVL.

V and J are TRBV4-1 and TRBJ2-7; possibly TRBD1 for D (8 bases). CDR3 size: 15 residues. Germline V gives CDR1 MGHRA, CDR2 YSYEKL. V was shortened by 1 base and J by 3 bases, with 13 bases between the two germline ends. CDR3 sequence: CASSQATGEGYEQYF. In nucleotides, the CDR3 is TGCGCCAGCAGCCAAGCGACAGGGGAGGGCTACGAGCAGTACTTC.

V usage is TRBV11-2 and J usage is TRBJ2-7, with D perhaps TRBD2 (6 bases). The CDR3 extends over 15 amino acids. V gave up 2 bases and J gave up 6 bases, with 17 bases separating them. The germline gives CDR1 SGHAT, CDR2 FQNNGV. CDR3 in DNA: TGTGCCAGCAGCTTAAGGGCGGGATCTCCCCTCGAGCAGTACTTC. Protein product: CASSLRAGSPLEQYF.